This T cell receptor (beta chain) was observed in a study of blood T cell repertoires in COVID-19. Authors' data handling: The assay estimated nucleated cells by amplifying reference gene primers. Here immunoSEQ multiplex PCR was the method, and the copy in TCRdb shows in-frame clones only, minus some. The V and J calls and clone size were taken over from that table, and D and trimming were inferred from the DNA. Altogether more than 200,000 clones are present, roughly 80% being singletons, with the ten largest covering less than 5%. V shed 9 bases and J 2 bases; nucleotides not matched to a gene: 4. From germline, CDR1 is LNHDA and CDR2 SQIVND (reference sequence). The CDR3 is made up of 13 amino acids.

Sequenced: peripheral blood. This receptor was taken from a man between 60 and 70 years old with acute or convalescent COVID-19. The genes are TRBV19 and TRBJ1-5, with 7 bases that match TRBD1. The CDR3 sequence: CASRGEGNQPQHF. CDR3 in DNA: TGTGCCAGCAGGGGGGAAGGCAATCAGCCCCAGCATTTT.